These 21 T cell receptor beta chains were all obtained from the same sample, sequenced in a study of blood T cell repertoires in COVID-19. TCRdb's table, derived via immunoSEQ multiplex PCR, lists solely in-frame clones and lacks some. The sample carries some 350,000 clones, under 95% recorded once. The specimen sequenced was peripheral blood. The receptors here all came from a woman aged 18-29 years who had recovered from COVID-19.

The chain is built from TRBV7-6 and TRBJ1-4, with TRBD1 as a possible D gene (5 bases). Trimming cost V 4 bases and J 11 bases, with 20 bases left between them. Per the germline V gene, CDR1 is SGHVS and CDR2 is FNYEAQ. CDR3 length equals 15 residues. This CDR3 is CASSSPGVQAPKLFF. As DNA, the CDR3 is TGTGCCAGCAGCTCCCCTGGGGTACAGGCCCCGAAACTGTTTTTT.

The V and J genes are TRBV11-2 and TRBJ2-3, with TRBD2 identical over 7 bases. V shed 1 base and J 4 bases; nucleotides not matched to a gene: 5. Germline loops: CDR1 SGHAT, CDR2 FQNNGV. This CDR3 comprises 15 residues. CDR3 in DNA: TGTGCCAGCAGCTTAGGAAGCGGGGTATCAGATACGCAGTATTTT. This codes for CASSLGSGVSDTQYF.

The chain couples TRBV5-3 to TRBJ2-4; a weak D match, TRBD1 (5 bases). TRBV5-3 carries the ORF label, with uncertain function. V was cut by 0 bases and J by 2 bases, with 9 bases left in between. This CDR3 has 15 amino acids. CDR3 DNA sequence: TGTGCCAGAAGCTTGGACCAGGGTACCAAAAACATTCAGTACTTC. Protein product: CARSLDQGTKNIQYF.

This clone was picked up one time. The chain combines TRBV2 with TRBJ2-3; no reliable D call. Trimming removed 4 bases at V and 2 bases at J, with 7 bases between. CDR3 length: 13 residues. The V gene's germline CDR1 is SNHLY and CDR2 FYNNEI. CDR3 residues: CASSGQNTDTQYF. CDR3 coding DNA: TGTGCCAGCAGTGGCCAGAACACAGATACGCAGTATTTT.

CDR3 sequence reads: CASSQSPRRNYGYTF. CDR3 nucleotides: TGTGCCAGCTCACAGAGCCCACGGAGGAACTATGGCTACACCTTC. V usage is TRBV18 and J usage is TRBJ1-2, with D unclear. Trimming cost V 4 bases and J 2 bases, with 14 bases left between them. The germline gives CDR1 KGHSH, CDR2 LQKENI. The CDR3 extends over 15 amino acids.

This chain connects TRBV5-1 to TRBJ2-3; D gene ambiguous. There are 12 residues in the CDR3. Germline V gene lookup returns CDR1 SGHRS and CDR2 YFSETQ. V shed 5 bases and J shed 3 bases, with 7 bases lying between them. The CDR3 loop is CASREETDTQYF. CDR3 coding DNA: TGCGCCAGCAGAGAGGAAACAGATACGCAGTATTTT. The full variable domain, with the rest looked up from reference TRBV5-1 and TRBJ2-3, is KAGVTQTPRYLIKTRGQQVTLSCSPISGHRSVSWYQQTPGQGLQFLFEYFSETQRNKGNFPGRFSGRQFSNSRSEMNVSTLELGDSALYLCASREETDTQYFGPGTRLTVL.

The rearrangement links TRBV19 to TRBJ2-1; TRBD2 matches 11 bases. There are 17 residues in the CDR3. Germline-derived CDR1 and CDR2 are LNHDA and SQIVND (reference sequence). Germline trimming cut 5 bases from V and 0 bases from J; bases unmatched to any gene: 6. CDR3 in DNA: TGTGCCAGTAGTGTCTCCGGGACTAGCGGCTCCTACAATGAGCAGTTCTTC. Residues: CASSVSGTSGSYNEQFF.

This chain links TRBV6-6 with TRBJ1-5; tentative D call: TRBD1 (5 bases). Per germline, CDR1 MNHNY and CDR2 SVGAGI (reference sequence). This CDR3 contains 12 residues. Trimming cost V 8 bases and J 7 bases, with 12 bases left between them. The CDR3 bases are TGTGCCAGCCGGGGGGGAGGGCAGCCCCAGCATTTT. It encodes CASRGGGQPQHF.

The chain carries TRBV4-1 and TRBJ1-5; D unclear. V was clipped by 2 bases and J by 2 bases, with 10 bases between them. CDR1 is MGHRA and CDR2 is YSYEKL in the germline V gene. The CDR3 is 15 residues long. CDR3 in DNA: TGCGCCAGCAGCCAAAGTCTCACAGGCAATCAGCCCCAGCATTTT. Translating gives CASSQSLTGNQPQHF.

The chain has TRBV5-6 and TRBJ2-3; 10 nucleotides align to TRBD2. Trimming removed 0 bases from V and 5 bases from J; junction bases left unmatched: 9. Germline V gene sequence: CDR1 SGHDT, CDR2 YYEEEE. The CDR3 consists of 17 residues. Here the CDR3 DNA reads TGTGCCAGCAGCTTGGAAAGGGCAGCGGGAGGGATAGATACGCAGTATTTT. The encoded protein is CASSLERAAGGIDTQYF. Variable domain in full (rest from reference TRBV5-6 and TRBJ2-3): DAGVTQSPTHLIKTRGQQVTLRCSPKSGHDTVSWYQQALGQGPQFIFQYYEEEERQRGNFPDRFSGHQFPNYSSELNVNALLLGDSALYLCASSLERAAGGIDTQYFGPGTRLTVL.

The rearrangement links TRBV4-3 to TRBJ2-2; tentative D call: TRBD1 (6 bases). The V and J ends lost 0 bases and 4 bases respectively, with 18 bases between them. The germline gives CDR1 LGHNA, CDR2 YSLEER. The CDR3 covers 18 residues. In DNA, the CDR3 is TGCGCCAGCAGCCAAGATTCCTTGGGGGCTATGCGCACCGGGGAGCTGTTTTTT. This sequence encodes CASSQDSLGAMRTGELFF.

The chain's CDR3 is CASSLGQGDSGNTIYF. The CDR3 DNA sequence: TGCGCCAGCAGCTTGGGACAGGGGGACTCTGGAAACACCATATATTTT. The chain combines TRBV5-1 with TRBJ1-3, with TRBD1 matching over 9 bases. The junction had 1 base not matched to a gene; V was cut back by 0 bases and J by 0 bases. Germline V gene sequence: CDR1 SGHRS, CDR2 YFSETQ. The CDR3 runs to 16 residues.

This clone was seen just once. The chain is built from TRBV27 and TRBJ2-1; D might be TRBD1 (6 bases). This CDR3 has 13 residues. The V gene's germline CDR1 is MNHEY and CDR2 SMNVEV (reference sequence). V dropped 6 bases and J dropped 4 bases, with 10 bases sitting between them. Here the CDR3 DNA reads TGTGCCAGCAGCTGGGGGCAATACAATGAGCAGTTCTTC. Its translation is CASSWGQYNEQFF.

The CDR3 DNA reads TGTGCCAGCAGTGAAAACACAAACAATGGAAACACCATATATTTT. Protein product: CASSENTNNGNTIYF. The chain has TRBV6-1 and TRBJ1-3; D is uncertain. The CDR3 runs 15 residues. V lost 2 bases and J 3 bases, leaving 11 bases between the germline ends. Germline CDR1 and CDR2: MNHNS and SASEGT.

V usage is TRBV24-1 and J usage is TRBJ2-5, with TRBD1 matching 10 bases. V was pared by 7 bases and J by 3 bases, with 1 base of the junction left unmatched. The V gene's germline CDR1 is KGHDR and CDR2 SFDVKD. The CDR3 loop spans 13 amino acids. The chain's CDR3 is CATRGTGEETQYF. DNA of the CDR3: TGTGCCACCAGGGGGACAGGGGAAGAGACCCAGTACTTC.

This sequence joins TRBV3-1 (or the pseudogene TRBV3-2) and TRBJ1-5; TRBD1 aligns across 7 bases. This CDR3 comprises 15 residues. J was trimmed by 0 bases and V by 3 bases; bases with no gene match: 2. Germline CDR1 is LGHDT and CDR2 is YNNKEL (reference sequence). The CDR3 DNA is TGTGCCAGCAGCCAGACAGGGTTTAGCAATCAGCCCCAGCATTTT. Its protein product is CASSQTGFSNQPQHF.

In its sample, this clone was seen once. The chain employs TRBV5-6 and TRBJ1-2; 7 nucleotides match TRBD1. This CDR3 is built from 13 residues. The V gene end was trimmed by 4 bases and the J gene end by 2 bases; junction bases not matched to a gene: 2. The germline gives CDR1 SGHDT, CDR2 YYEEEE. This chain's CDR3 is CASSATGNYGYTF. In nucleotides, the CDR3 is TGTGCCAGCAGCGCGACAGGGAACTATGGCTACACCTTC.

V usage is TRBV25-1 and J usage is TRBJ2-1; TRBD1 is a possible D gene (5 bases). This CDR3 has 14 amino acids. Per germline, CDR1 MGHDK and CDR2 SYGVNS. The V end was cut by 2 bases, the J end by 9 bases, with 14 bases between. CDR3 protein: CASSEDWGSGEQFF. The CDR3 nucleotides are TGTGCCAGCAGTGAAGATTGGGGCTCCGGTGAGCAGTTCTTC.

The rearrangement uses TRBV27 and TRBJ2-1; D gene ambiguous. CDR1 is MNHEY and CDR2 is SMNVEV in the germline V gene (reference sequence). CDR3 length equals 17 residues. Trimming stripped 3 bases from V and 0 bases from J, with 15 bases between. The CDR3 here is CASSFGLVSGSYNEQFF. The DNA for the CDR3 is TGTGCCAGCAGTTTTGGTTTAGTGAGTGGCTCCTACAATGAGCAGTTCTTC.

The gene calls are TRBV27 and TRBJ2-3; 10 bases align to TRBD2. Germline lookup yields CDR1 MNHEY and CDR2 SMNVEV (reference sequence). J was trimmed by 5 bases and V by 7 bases; bases with no gene match: 3. The CDR3 sequence is 13 residues long. CDR3 loop: CASTKREGDTQYF. The CDR3 nucleotides are TGTGCCAGCACTAAGCGGGAGGGAGATACGCAGTATTTT.

The rearrangement uses TRBV6-2 or TRBV6-3 and TRBJ1-2; D remains ambiguous. The V end lost 6 bases, the J end lost 4 bases, and 15 bases lay between the germline ends. CDR3 size: 14 residues. CDR1 and CDR2 from the germline V gene are MNHEY and SVGEGT. The CDR3 nucleotides read TGTGCCAGCAGCCGCCAGGTCTCTACCTATGGCTACACCTTC. Translating gives CASSRQVSTYGYTF.